The 5 T cell receptor beta chains listed next were all sequenced from one sample in a study of monozygotic twins with inflammatory bowel disease. TCRdb re-called the 5' RACE reads and catalogs CDR3 proteins one per entry, DNA excluded. The sample holds some 190,000 distinct CDR3 sequences. Sequencing was carried out using blood. These receptors came from a human donor with ulcerative colitis or Crohn's disease, or a healthy co-twin of an affected twin (not recorded which).

J is TRBJ1-6 and V is TRBV12-3 or TRBV12-4. The CDR3 covers 13 residues. CDR3 loop: CASSPAVGSPLHF.

The chain joins TRBV29-1 to TRBJ1-2; TCRdb gives TRBD1 as the D gene, but with no DNA this cannot be confirmed. The CDR3 runs 14 residues. Germline V lookup: CDR1 SQVTM, CDR2 ANQGSEA. The CDR3 region is CSASLPSNNYGYTF. Filled out from reference TRBV29-1 and TRBJ1-2, the complete variable domain reads SAVISQKPSRDICQRGTSLTIQCQVDSQVTMMFWYRQQPGQSLTLIATANQGSEATYESGFVIDKFPISRPNLTFSTLTVSNMSPEDSSIYLCSASLPSNNYGYTFGSGTRLTVV.

The chain links TRBV7-2 to TRBJ2-7; TCRdb designates TRBD2, a call that cannot be tested without DNA. The germline V gene has CDR1 SGHTA and CDR2 FQGNSA. The CDR3 contains 15 residues. The CDR3: CASSLGRENAYEQYF.

The chain has TRBV18 and TRBJ2-1. The CDR3 covers 11 residues. Per germline, CDR1 KGHSH and CDR2 LQKENI. CDR3: CASSPNNEQFF.

The V call is TRBV7-2, the J call TRBJ2-7; TCRdb proposes TRBD2, but this gene call is untestable without DNA. Per the germline V gene, CDR1 is SGHTA and CDR2 is FQGNSA. The CDR3 extends over 14 amino acids. CDR3 amino acids: CASKRAGVGYEQYF.